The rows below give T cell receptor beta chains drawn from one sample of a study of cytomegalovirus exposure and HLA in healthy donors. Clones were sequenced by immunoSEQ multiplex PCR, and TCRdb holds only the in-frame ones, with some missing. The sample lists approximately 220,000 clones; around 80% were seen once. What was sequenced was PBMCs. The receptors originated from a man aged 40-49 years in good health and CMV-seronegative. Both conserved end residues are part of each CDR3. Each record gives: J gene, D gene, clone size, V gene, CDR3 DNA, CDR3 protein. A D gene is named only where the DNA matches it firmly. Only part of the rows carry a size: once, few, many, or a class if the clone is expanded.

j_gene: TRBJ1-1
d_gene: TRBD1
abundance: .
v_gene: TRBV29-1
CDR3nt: TGCAGCGTAGACGGACAGGGGAGAGGCACTGAAGCTTTCTTT
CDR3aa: CSVDGQGRGTEAFF

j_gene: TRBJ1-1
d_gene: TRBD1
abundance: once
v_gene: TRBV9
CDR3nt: TGTGCCAGCAGCGGCGACAGGGCTGCCACTGAAGCTTTCTTT
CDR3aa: CASSGDRAATEAFF

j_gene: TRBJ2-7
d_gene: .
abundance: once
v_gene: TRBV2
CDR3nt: TGTGCCAGCCGGGGGGCGCACTACGAGCAGTACTTC
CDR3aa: CASRGAHYEQYF

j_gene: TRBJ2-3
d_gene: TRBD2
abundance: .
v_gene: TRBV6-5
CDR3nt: TGTGCCAGCAGACCAGCGGGAGAGGGTACGCAGTATTTT
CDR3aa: CASRPAGEGTQYF

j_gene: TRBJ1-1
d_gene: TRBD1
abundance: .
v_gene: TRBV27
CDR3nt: TGTGCCAGCAGCCCCGGGACAGGGAGGACTGAAGCTTTCTTT
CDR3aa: CASSPGTGRTEAFF

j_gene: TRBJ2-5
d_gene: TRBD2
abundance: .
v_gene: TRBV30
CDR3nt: TGTGCCTGGAGTGTAGGGATAGCGGGGGAAGAGACCCAGTACTTC
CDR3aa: CAWSVGIAGEETQYF

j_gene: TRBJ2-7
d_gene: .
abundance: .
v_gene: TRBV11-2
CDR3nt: TGTGCCAGCAGCCCAGACAGGCTCTCCTACGAGCAGTACTTC
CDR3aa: CASSPDRLSYEQYF

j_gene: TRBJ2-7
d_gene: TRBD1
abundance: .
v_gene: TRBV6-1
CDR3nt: TGTGCCAGCAGTTCGGGACAGGGGGCCTCCTACGAGCAGTACTTC
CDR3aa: CASSSGQGASYEQYF

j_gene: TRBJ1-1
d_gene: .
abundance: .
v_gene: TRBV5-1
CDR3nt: TGCGCCAGCAGCTTGGGGTACAGGGAGGGGATGAACACTGAAGCTTTCTTT
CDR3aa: CASSLGYREGMNTEAFF

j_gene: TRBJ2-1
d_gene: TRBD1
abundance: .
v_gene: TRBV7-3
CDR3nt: TGTGCCAGCAGCCCCCGGACAGGCAATGAGCAGTTCTTC
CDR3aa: CASSPRTGNEQFF

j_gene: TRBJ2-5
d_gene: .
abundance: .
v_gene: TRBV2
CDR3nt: TGTGCCAGTAATTCCCCTTCTAGAGGGGAGACCCAGTACTTC
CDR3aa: CASNSPSRGETQYF

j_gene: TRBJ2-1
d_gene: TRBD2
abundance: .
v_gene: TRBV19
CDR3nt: TGTGCCAGTAGTCCACGTCAAACTAGCGGGAGGGCCGGGGAGCAGTTCTTC
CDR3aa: CASSPRQTSGRAGEQFF

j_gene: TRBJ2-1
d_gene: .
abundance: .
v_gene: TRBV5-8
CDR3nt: TGTGCCAGCAGCTCCCTCTCCTACAATGAGCAGTTCTTC
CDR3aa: CASSSLSYNEQFF

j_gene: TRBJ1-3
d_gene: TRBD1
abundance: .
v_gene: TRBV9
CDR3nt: TGTGCCAGCAGCGCCAGGGGGACAGGGGGTGACACCATATATTTT
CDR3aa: CASSARGTGGDTIYF

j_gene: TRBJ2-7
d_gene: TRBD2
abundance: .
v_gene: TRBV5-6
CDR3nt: TGTGCCAGCAGCTTGGAGGTTAGCGGGAGCGAGCAGTACTTC
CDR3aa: CASSLEVSGSEQYF

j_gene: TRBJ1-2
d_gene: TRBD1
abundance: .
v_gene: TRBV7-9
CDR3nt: TGTTCCAGCAGCTTAGTGCAGGGGGCGTCTGGCTACACCTTC
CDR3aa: CSSSLVQGASGYTF

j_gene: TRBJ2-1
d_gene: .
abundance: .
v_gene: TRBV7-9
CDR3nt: TGTGCCAGCAGCCCCCGAGGCCGGGAGATTGGAAACAATGAGCAGTTCTTC
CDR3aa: CASSPRGREIGNNEQFF